The clone carrying this T cell receptor beta chain was seen repeatedly, ten times or more. The antigen remains undetermined. As originally analysed: Building a distant-metastasis classifier for papillary thyroid cancer drew on CDR3 differences across clinicopathological groups. With MiXCR, TCRdb reprocessed the PCR reads. The V and J calls come from TCRdb's annotation, not from the publication. The sample consists of 23,000 or so clones, approximately 24% of them appearing once. This record comes from a study of metastatic and nonmetastatic thyroid tumors. Whole-study context: Samples came from malignant and benign thyroid patients, and repertoires were compared across blood and tumor or nodule tissue. Study conclusions and caveats: Across blood and tumor, TCR beta diversity in malignant thyroid tumors was reportedly significantly higher than in benign nodules.

CDR1 SGHDT and CDR2 YYEEEE come from the germline V gene. The CDR3 totals 15 residues. V gave up 0 bases and J gave up 2 bases, with 11 bases separating them. The entire patient cohort was treatment-naive prior to thyroid surgery. The clonotype originates from a female donor with papillary thyroid cancer or a benign thyroid nodule (not recorded which). Some clones in this sample may be carry-over from other donors' samples. Specimen: blood. The gene calls are TRBV5-6 and TRBJ2-5; no firm D call. CDR3: CASSLGPGGQETQYF. The CDR3 DNA follows: TGTGCCAGCAGCTTGGGGCCTGGCGGACAAGAGACCCAGTACTTC.